This entry lists 8 T cell receptor beta chains sequenced from one sample in a study of breast tumors, draining lymph nodes, adjacent tissues. The lymph nodes were axillary draining lymph nodes from breast cancer patients. TCRdb itself ran the multiplex PCR reads through MiXCR, one entry per CDR3 protein. The sample yields about 120,000 distinct CDR3 sequences, 20% seen once. The sample taken for sequencing was axillary lymph node tissue. The receptors stem from a female donor with breast cancer. Some clones in this sample may be carry-over from other donors' samples.

This clonotype was counted ten times or more. The chain carries TRBV10-3 and TRBJ2-1; 12 positions match TRBD2. This CDR3 spans 17 amino acids. Germline loops: CDR1 ENHRY, CDR2 SYGVKD. The ends lost 0 bases at V and 7 bases at J; junction bases unmatched: 7. For the CDR3, the DNA is TGTGCCATCAGTGAGTCGCCCCTAGCGGGGGGGGCTAATGAGCAGTTCTTC. Translated: CAISESPLAGGANEQFF.

Turning to this clonotype: A much larger clonotype is one base distant, so this may be a read error. The gene calls are TRBV12-3 or TRBV12-4 and TRBJ2-5, with no clear D. This CDR3 has 13 amino acids. This chain's CDR3 is CARSLVRKETQYF. The CDR3 region has the DNA TGTGCCAGAAGTTTAGTTAGAAAAGAGACCCAGTACTTC.

This clonotype was picked up many times. The chain joins TRBV25-1 to TRBJ2-2; possibly TRBD2 for D (6 bases). The CDR3 extends over 15 amino acids. Germline V lookup: CDR1 MGHDK, CDR2 SYGVNS. The CDR3: CASRRTGENTGELFF. The CDR3 DNA follows: TGTGCAAGCCGCCGGACGGGAGAAAACACCGGGGAGCTGTTTTTT. Full variable domain (missing parts from reference TRBV25-1 and TRBJ2-2): EADIYQTPRYLVIGTGKKITLECSQTMGHDKMYWYQQDPGMELHLIHYSYGVNSTEKGDLSSESTVSRIRTEHFPLTLESARPSHTSQYLCASRRTGENTGELFFGEGSRLTVL.

This clonotype was counted many times. V is TRBV25-1 and J is TRBJ2-3; D is perhaps TRBD1 (6 bases). Germline V gene data show CDR1 as MGHDK and CDR2 as SYGVNS. This CDR3 comprises 15 residues. With 6 bases removed from V and 5 bases from J, the gap between germline ends came to 18 bases. The CDR3 spells CASRPDSRLEDTQYF. CDR3 sequence (DNA): TGTGCCAGCAGACCGGACAGTAGGCTTGAAGATACGCAGTATTTT.

The rearrangement links TRBV11-2 to TRBJ2-3; D might be TRBD2 (6 bases). V was shortened by 2 bases and J by 4 bases, with 10 bases between the two germline ends. Germline V gene sequence: CDR1 SGHAT, CDR2 FQNNGV. The CDR3 has 14 amino acids. DNA for the CDR3: TGTGCCAGCAGCTTACTAGCGAACGCAGATACGCAGTATTTT. Its protein product is CASSLLANADTQYF.

This clonotype was detected ten times or more. The chain uses TRBV11-2 and TRBJ1-2; TRBD1 agrees at 9 bases. CDR1 and CDR2 from the germline V gene are SGHAT and FQNNGV. The CDR3 loop spans 14 amino acids. The V segment lost 5 bases and the J segment 8 bases; nucleotides outside the gene matches: 9. CDR3 sequence (DNA): TGTGCCAGCAGCCCCGGGACAGGGATGTCCGGCTACACCTTC. This codes for CASSPGTGMSGYTF.

This clonotype has only a few counts. The V gene is TRBV28, the J gene TRBJ1-2; D unresolved. From germline, CDR1 is MDHEN and CDR2 SYDVKM. The CDR3 loop spans 13 amino acids. V gave up 6 bases and J gave up 6 bases, with 14 bases separating them. The CDR3 DNA reads TGTGCCAGCAGCTCCCGTGCCTGGGATGGCTACACCTTC. Translation: CASSSRAWDGYTF.

With regard to this clonotype: This could be a read error, since a much larger clone is one nucleotide away. The J gene is TRBJ1-5, the V gene TRBV15; D may be TRBD1 (5 bases). This CDR3 spans 17 amino acids. From germline, CDR1 is LNHNV and CDR2 YYDKDF (reference sequence). Here the CDR3 DNA reads TGTGCCACCAGCAGAGATACGAGGGGCATCAGCAATCAGCCCCAGCGTTTT. Its translation is CATSRDTRGISNQPQRF.